The present entry profiles one T cell receptor (beta chain) with its context. The data stem from a study of shared clonotypes between healthy human individuals. Trimming shortened V by 4 bases and J by 4 bases, and 7 bases separated the two germline ends. The CDR3 sequence is 12 residues long. Germline CDR1 is SGHTA and CDR2 is FQGNSA. Generated by immunoSEQ multiplex PCR, the TCRdb table keeps only in-frame clones and is missing some. The sample contains roughly 2,300,000 clones, 80% to 95% of which appear only once. What was sequenced was naive CD4+ T cells from PBMCs. Regarding subset: CD45RA+ positively selected. The chain carries TRBV7-2 and TRBJ2-5; no definite D call. This clonotype originated in a man in his late teens or twenties in good health. Some clones in this sample may be carry-over from other donors' samples. CDR3 protein: CASSSAGETQYF. CDR3 DNA sequence: TGTGCCAGCAGCTCGGCCGGAGAGACCCAGTACTTC. Combining the CDR3 with reference TRBV7-2 and TRBJ2-5 gives the whole variable domain GAGVSQSPSNKVTEKGKDVELRCDPISGHTALYWYRQSLGQGLEFLIYFQGNSAPDKSGLPSDRFSAERTGGSVSTLTIQRTQQEDSAVYLCASSSAGETQYFGPGTRLLVL.